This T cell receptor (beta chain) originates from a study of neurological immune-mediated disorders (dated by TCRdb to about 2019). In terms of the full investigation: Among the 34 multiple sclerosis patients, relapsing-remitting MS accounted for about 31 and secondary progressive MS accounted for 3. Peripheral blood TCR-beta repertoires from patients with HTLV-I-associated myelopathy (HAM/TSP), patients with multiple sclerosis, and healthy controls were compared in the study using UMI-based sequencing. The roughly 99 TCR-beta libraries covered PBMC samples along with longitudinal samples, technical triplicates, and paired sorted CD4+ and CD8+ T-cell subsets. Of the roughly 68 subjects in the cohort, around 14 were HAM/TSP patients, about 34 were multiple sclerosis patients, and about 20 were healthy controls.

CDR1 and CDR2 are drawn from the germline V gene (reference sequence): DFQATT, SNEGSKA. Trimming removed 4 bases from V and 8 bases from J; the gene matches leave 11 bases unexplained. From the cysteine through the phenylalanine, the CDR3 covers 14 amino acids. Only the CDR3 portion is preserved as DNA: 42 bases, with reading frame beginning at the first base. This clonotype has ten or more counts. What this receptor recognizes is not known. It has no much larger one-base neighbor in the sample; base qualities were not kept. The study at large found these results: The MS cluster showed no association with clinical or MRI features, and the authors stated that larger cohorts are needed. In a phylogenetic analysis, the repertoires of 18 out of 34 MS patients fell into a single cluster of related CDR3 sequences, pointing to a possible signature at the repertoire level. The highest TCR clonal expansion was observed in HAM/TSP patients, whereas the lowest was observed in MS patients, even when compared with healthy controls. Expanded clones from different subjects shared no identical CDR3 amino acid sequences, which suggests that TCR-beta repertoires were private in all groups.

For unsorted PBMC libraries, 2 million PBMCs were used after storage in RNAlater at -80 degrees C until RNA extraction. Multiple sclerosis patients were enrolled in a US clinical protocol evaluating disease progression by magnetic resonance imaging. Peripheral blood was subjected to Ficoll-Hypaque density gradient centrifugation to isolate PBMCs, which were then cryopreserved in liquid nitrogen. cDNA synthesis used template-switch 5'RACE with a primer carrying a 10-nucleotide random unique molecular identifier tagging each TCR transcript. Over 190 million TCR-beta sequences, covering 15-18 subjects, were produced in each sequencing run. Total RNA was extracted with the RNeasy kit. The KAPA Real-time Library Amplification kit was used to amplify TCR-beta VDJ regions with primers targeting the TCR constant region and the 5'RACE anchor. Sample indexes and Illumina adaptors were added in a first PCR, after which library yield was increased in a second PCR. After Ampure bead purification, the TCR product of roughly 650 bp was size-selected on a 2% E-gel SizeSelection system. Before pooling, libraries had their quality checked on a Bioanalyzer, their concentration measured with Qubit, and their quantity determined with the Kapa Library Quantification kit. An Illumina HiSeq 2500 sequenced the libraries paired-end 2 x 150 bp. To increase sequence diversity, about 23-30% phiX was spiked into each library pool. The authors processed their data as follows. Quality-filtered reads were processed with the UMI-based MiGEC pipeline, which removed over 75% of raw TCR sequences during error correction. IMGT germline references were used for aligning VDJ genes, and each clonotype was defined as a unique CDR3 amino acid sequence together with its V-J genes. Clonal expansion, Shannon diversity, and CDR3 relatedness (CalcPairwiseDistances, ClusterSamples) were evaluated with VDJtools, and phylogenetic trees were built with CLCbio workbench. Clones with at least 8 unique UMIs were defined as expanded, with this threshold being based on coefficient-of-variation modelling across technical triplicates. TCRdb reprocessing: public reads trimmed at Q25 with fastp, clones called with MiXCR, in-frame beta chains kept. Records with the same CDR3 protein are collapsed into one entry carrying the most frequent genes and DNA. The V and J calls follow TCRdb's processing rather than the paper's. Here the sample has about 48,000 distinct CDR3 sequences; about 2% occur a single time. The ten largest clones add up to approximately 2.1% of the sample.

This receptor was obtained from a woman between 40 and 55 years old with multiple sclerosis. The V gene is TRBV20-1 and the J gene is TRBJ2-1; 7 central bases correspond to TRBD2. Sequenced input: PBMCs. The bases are TGCAGTGCTATACCCCTTCGGGGGGTGGATGAGCAGTTCTTC. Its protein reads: CSAIPLRGVDEQFF.